A single sample gave rise to the 8 T cell receptor beta chains below, sequenced in a study of regulatory T cells in long-lasting Graves disease. Time point denoted: persistent/refractory GD, antithyroid drugs over 5 years with positive TRAb. Scientists built the TCR library using RNA that was extracted from PBMCs. To make TCR beta libraries, researchers used iRepertoire HTBI primers and Arm-PCR of CDR3 regions. TCRdb recomputed calls from the multiplex PCR reads with MiXCR, one row per CDR3 protein. The data contain roughly 450,000 distinct CDR3 sequences, around 21% of them singletons. The sample consisted of peripheral blood mononuclear cells (PBMCs), taken when the disease was refractory, from a patient treated with antithyroid drugs. The receptors originated from a female donor with Graves disease.

This clonotype was counted at least ten times. The rearrangement links TRBV27 to TRBJ1-6; 7 bases match TRBD1. This CDR3 comprises 14 residues. V was pared by 4 bases and J by 6 bases, with 3 bases of the junction left unmatched. CDR1 is MNHEY, CDR2 SMNVEV, per germline (reference sequence). CDR3: CASSSGTVNSPLHF. For the CDR3, the DNA is TGTGCCAGCAGTTCCGGGACAGTTAATTCACCCCTCCACTTT.

This clonotype occurred many times. The chain combines TRBV28 with TRBJ2-7; D gene unclear. CDR3 size: 11 residues. V lost 10 bases to trimming and J lost 4 bases, with 11 bases between them. Germline CDR1 reads MDHEN; CDR2 reads SYDVKM. The CDR3 coding sequence is TGTGCCACCAGCCCAGCTTACGAGCAGTACTTC. It encodes CATSPAYEQYF.

This clonotype was seen many times. The chain combines TRBV28 with TRBJ1-1; no firm D call. Trimming took off 6 bases at V and 1 base at J, with 9 bases between the two ends. CDR1 is MDHEN and CDR2 is SYDVKM in the germline V gene. This CDR3 has 13 residues. The chain's CDR3 is CASSRPPNTEAFF. Written as DNA, the CDR3 is TGTGCCAGCAGCCGTCCACCGAACACTGAAGCTTTCTTT.

V and J are TRBV12-3 or TRBV12-4 and TRBJ1-5; D possibly corresponds to TRBD1 (5 bases). CDR3 size: 16 residues. Trimming took 5 bases from V and 9 from J, leaving 23 bases between them. The CDR3 here is CASSRPGRMGELPQHF. The CDR3 nucleotides are TGTGCCAGCAGTCGCCCGGGGCGTATGGGGGAGCTGCCCCAGCATTTT.

The J gene is TRBJ1-2, the V gene TRBV6-9; possible D gene TRBD1, 5 bases. This CDR3 is 15 amino acids long. Germline V CDR1 and CDR2: MNHGY, SVAAGI. The ends were cut back, 4 bases at V and 4 bases at J, with 16 bases in the middle. This CDR3 is CASSSLTGRRYGYTF. CDR3 nucleotides: TGTGCCAGCAGTTCTTTAACGGGACGTCGCTATGGCTACACCTTC.

The chain is built from TRBV16 and TRBJ2-3; 11 bases fit TRBD2. Germline CDR1 is KGHSY and CDR2 is FQNENV. V gave up 1 base and J gave up 14 bases; unmatched junction bases: 8. CDR3 length equals 14 residues. The CDR3 DNA reads TGTGCCAGCAGCCAATTGGAGACTAGCGGGACCCCGTATTTT. This translates into CASSQLETSGTPYF.

This clonotype came up a few times. The rearrangement links TRBV30 to TRBJ1-5; 9 nucleotides match TRBD1. CDR3 size: 14 residues. V was pared by 5 bases and J by 2 bases, with 4 bases of the junction left unmatched. Germline V lookup: CDR1 GTSNPN, CDR2 SVGIG (reference sequence). CDR3 sequence reads: CAWGTGGGNQPQHF. The CDR3 DNA sequence: TGTGCCTGGGGAACAGGGGGCGGCAATCAGCCCCAGCATTTT.

This clonotype was observed a single time. The chain combines TRBV7-9 with TRBJ2-5; 10 bases align to TRBD2. Germline CDR1 is SEHNR and CDR2 is FQNEAQ (reference sequence). The CDR3 consists of 15 residues. V gave up 3 bases and J gave up 2 bases; unmatched junction bases: 3. CDR3 sequence (DNA): TGTGCCAGCAGCTTCTCTAGCGGGAGACAAGAGACCCAGTACTTC. This gives the protein CASSFSSGRQETQYF.